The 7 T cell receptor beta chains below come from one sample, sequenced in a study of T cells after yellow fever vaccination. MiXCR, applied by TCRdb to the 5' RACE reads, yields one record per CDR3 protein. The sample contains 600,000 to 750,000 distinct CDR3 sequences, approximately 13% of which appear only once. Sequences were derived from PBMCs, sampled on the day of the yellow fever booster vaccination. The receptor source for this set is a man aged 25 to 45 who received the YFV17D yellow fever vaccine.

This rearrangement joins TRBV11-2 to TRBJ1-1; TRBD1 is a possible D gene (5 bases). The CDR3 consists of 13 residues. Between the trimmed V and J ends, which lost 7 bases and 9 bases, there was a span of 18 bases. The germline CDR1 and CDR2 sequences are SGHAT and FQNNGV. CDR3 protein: CASNAQGVTQAFF. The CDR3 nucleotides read TGTGCCAGCAACGCCCAAGGGGTTACCCAAGCTTTCTTT.

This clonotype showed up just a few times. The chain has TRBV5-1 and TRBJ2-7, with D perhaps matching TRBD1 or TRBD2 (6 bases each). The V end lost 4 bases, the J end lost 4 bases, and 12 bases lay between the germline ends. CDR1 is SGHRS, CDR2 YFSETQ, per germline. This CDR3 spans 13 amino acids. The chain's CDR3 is CASSHEGGYEQYF. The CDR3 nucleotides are TGCGCCAGCAGCCACGAGGGGGGTTACGAGCAGTACTTC.

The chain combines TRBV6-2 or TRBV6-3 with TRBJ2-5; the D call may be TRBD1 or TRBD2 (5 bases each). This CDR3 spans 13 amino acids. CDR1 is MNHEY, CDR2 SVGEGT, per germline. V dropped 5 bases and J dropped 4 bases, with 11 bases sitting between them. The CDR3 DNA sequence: TGTGCCAGCAGTGACGGGGACCGAGAGACCCAGTACTTC. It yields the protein CASSDGDRETQYF.

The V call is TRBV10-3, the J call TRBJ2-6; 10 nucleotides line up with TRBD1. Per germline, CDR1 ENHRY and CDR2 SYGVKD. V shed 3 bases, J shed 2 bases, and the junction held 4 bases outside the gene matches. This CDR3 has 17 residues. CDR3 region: CAISDPGTGAGANVLTF. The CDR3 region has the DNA TGTGCCATCAGTGATCCCGGGACAGGGGCTGGGGCCAACGTCCTGACTTTC.

CDR3 DNA sequence: TGCGCCAGCAGCTTGGATTCAGGGGGTGAGACCCAGTACTTC. Translation gives CASSLDSGGETQYF. This rearrangement joins TRBV5-1 to TRBJ2-5, with 7 bases fitting TRBD1. J was trimmed by 5 bases and V by 0 bases; bases with no gene match: 4. The CDR3 is 14 amino acids. Germline CDR1 reads SGHRS; CDR2 reads YFSETQ.

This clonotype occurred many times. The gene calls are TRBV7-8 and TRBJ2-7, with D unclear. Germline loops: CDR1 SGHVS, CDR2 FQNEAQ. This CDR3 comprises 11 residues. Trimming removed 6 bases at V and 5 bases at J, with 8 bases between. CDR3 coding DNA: TGTGCCAGCAGGCGGAGTAACGAGCAGTACTTC. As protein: CASRRSNEQYF.

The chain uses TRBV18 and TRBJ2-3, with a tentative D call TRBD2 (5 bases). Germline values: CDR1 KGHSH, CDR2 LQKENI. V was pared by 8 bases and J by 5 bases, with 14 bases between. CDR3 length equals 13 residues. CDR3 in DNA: TGTGCCAGCGCGGGTGGCGCTGGAGATACGCAGTATTTT. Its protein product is CASAGGAGDTQYF.